The clone carrying this T cell receptor (beta chain) was counted a few times. No antigen is known for it. These data originate in a study of CD8 T cells in ankylosing spondylitis. The TCR beta libraries were generated through quantitative 5'-RACE incorporating molecular barcodes. One entry per CDR3 protein, called by TCRdb with MiXCR from the 5' RACE reads. The repertoire holds fewer than 400,000 distinct CDR3 sequences, with 20% to 25% as singletons. Broader study findings: Disease-associated clones were reportedly significantly overrepresented in matched ankylosing spondylitis synovial fluid. Clones linked with disease were CD8+ and fairly uncommon in the peripheral blood. Reports of some motif variants in reactive arthritis synovial fluid and blood predate this one. A TCR beta motif made of eight highly homologous variants seemed typical of ankylosing spondylitis blood.

The germline CDR1 and CDR2 sequences are LGHNA and YNFKEQ. This CDR3 has 16 amino acids. V lost 1 base to trimming and J lost 4 bases; unmatched junction nucleotides: 3. The clonotype comes from a male donor with ankylosing spondylitis. The specimen sequenced was blood, either unsorted or a sorted T cell fraction (not recorded which). This chain joins TRBV4-2 and TRBJ2-1; TRBD2 aligns across 11 bases. The CDR3 DNA sequence: TGTGCCAGCAGCCAAGCAAGACTAGCGGGATACAATGAGCAGTTCTTC. Residues: CASSQARLAGYNEQFF.